A single sample gave rise to the 10 T cell receptor beta chains below, sequenced in a study of cytomegalovirus exposure and HLA in healthy donors. 60 Vbeta and 13 Jbeta primers were used in PCR. Assay: immunoSEQ multiplex PCR; the TCRdb copy retains only in-frame clones and omits some. This table has more than 110,000 clones, approximately 63% appearing once. Sequenced material: PBMCs. The receptors derive from a woman aged 60 to 75 in good health and CMV-seropositive.

The rearrangement uses TRBV25-1 and TRBJ1-1; 7 bases agree with TRBD1. Losses at the gene ends were 4 bases for V and 4 bases for J; bases not matched to a gene: 9. Germline V gene data show CDR1 as MGHDK and CDR2 as SYGVNS. The CDR3 totals 15 residues. CDR3 sequence reads: CASSVEGAIVTEAFF. CDR3 DNA: TGTGCCAGCAGTGTGGAGGGGGCTATAGTCACTGAAGCTTTCTTT.

The chain has TRBV5-1 and TRBJ1-4; 7 bases align to TRBD1. After removal of 0 bases from V and 7 bases from J, the junction contained 6 bases not matched to a gene. The CDR3 contains 15 residues. CDR1 SGHRS and CDR2 YFSETQ come from the germline V gene. DNA of the CDR3: TGCGCCAGCAGCTTGGAGACAGGGATCTCTGAAAAACTGTTTTTT. Protein product: CASSLETGISEKLFF.

The V gene is TRBV20-1, the J gene TRBJ2-5; D gene uncertain. CDR3 length: 11 residues. Germline V CDR1 and CDR2: DFQATT, SNEGSKA (reference sequence). Trimming removed 5 bases from V and 7 bases from J, with 11 bases in between. DNA of the CDR3: TGCAGTGCTCTTATACCGGGGACCCAGTACTTC. Encoded protein: CSALIPGTQYF.

The table lists this clone with a few counts. The V call is TRBV29-1, the J call TRBJ2-1, with TRBD2 identical over 7 bases. J was trimmed by 7 bases and V by 6 bases; bases with no gene match: 9. There are 13 residues in the CDR3. Germline assignment: CDR1 SQVTM and CDR2 ANQGSEA. In DNA form, the CDR3 reads TGCAGCGTAAAAGCGGGACTCGCGAATGAGCAGTTCTTC. Translation gives CSVKAGLANEQFF.

With respect to this clone: One junction end disagrees with the germline gene, perhaps due to a read error. The chain joins TRBV2 to TRBJ2-5, with TRBD1 identical over 7 bases. The length of the CDR3 is 10 residues. Per germline, CDR1 SNHLY and CDR2 FYNNEI. The CDR3 spells CAKGGGHWHF. DNA for the CDR3: TGTGCGAAAGGGGGCGGGCATTGGCACTTC.

V and J are TRBV7-2 and TRBJ2-4, with 8 bases matching TRBD1. The CDR3 contains 18 residues. The V and J ends lost 6 bases and 0 bases, in that order; junction bases with no gene match: 13. The germline V gene has CDR1 SGHTA and CDR2 FQGNSA. As DNA, the CDR3 is TGTGCCAGCAGTTTTACCGGACAGGGTTTTCTAGCCAAAAACATTCAGTACTTC. The encoded protein is CASSFTGQGFLAKNIQYF.

The DNA for the CDR3 is TGTGCCAGCAGTTTACAAGCGGCTAGCACAGATACGCAGTATTTT. Encoded protein: CASSLQAASTDTQYF. The V call is TRBV28, the J call TRBJ2-3, with D maybe TRBD2 (5 bases). Trimming took 2 bases from V and 0 from J, leaving 9 bases between them. The CDR3 is 15 residues long. Germline V gives CDR1 MDHEN, CDR2 SYDVKM.

In this sample, this clone turned up once. The chain recombines TRBV18 with TRBJ2-7; D is perhaps TRBD1 (6 bases). The CDR3 spans 13 residues. Looked up from germline, CDR1 is KGHSH and CDR2 is LQKENI. Trimming left V 6 bases short and J 6 bases short, with 15 bases between. This chain's CDR3 is CASSPPLQGEQYF. The CDR3, as DNA: TGTGCCAGCTCCCCTCCTTTACAGGGCGAGCAGTACTTC.

In its sample, this clone was seen a few times. The genes are TRBV19 and TRBJ2-1; 7 bases are a match to TRBD2. V shed 3 bases and J 4 bases; nucleotides not matched to a gene: 9. Germline assignment: CDR1 LNHDA and CDR2 SQIVND (reference sequence). This CDR3 region has 16 residues. CDR3 in DNA: TGTGCCAGTAGTATCCAGAGTAGCGGGCCATACAATGAGCAGTTCTTC. This encodes CASSIQSSGPYNEQFF.

The chain employs TRBV7-9 and TRBJ1-2, with D possibly matching TRBD1 (5 bases). Germline V gives CDR1 SEHNR, CDR2 FQNEAQ (reference sequence). The CDR3 contains 12 residues. Trimming left V 4 bases short and J 7 bases short, with 10 bases between. The CDR3 reads CASSSQDGGYTF. CDR3 nucleotide sequence: TGTGCCAGCAGCTCACAGGATGGTGGCTACACCTTC. The whole variable domain, remainder taken from reference TRBV7-9 and TRBJ1-2, is DTGVSQNPRHKITKRGQNVTFRCDPISEHNRLYWYRQTLGQGPEFLTYFQNEAQLEKSRLLSDRFSAERPKGSFSTLEIQRTEQGDSAMYLCASSSQDGGYTFGSGTRLTVV.